This T cell receptor beta chain was retrieved from a study of blood T cell repertoires in COVID-19. On the study more broadly: In each case, the material was cDNA or gDNA derived from T cells, B-cell-depleted T cells, or PBMCs.

The data were produced by immunoSEQ multiplex PCR, yet TCRdb's version contains in-frame clones alone and is incomplete. In the table there are roughly 260,000 clones, around 82% of which are singletons. CDR1 SGHTA and CDR2 FQGNSA come from the germline V gene. The CDR3 covers 13 residues. Trimming removed 6 bases from V and 4 bases from J, with 10 bases in between. The V and J genes are TRBV7-2 and TRBJ2-1; D uncertain. Sequenced: peripheral blood. The TCR originated in a woman aged 80 or over with active or convalescent COVID-19. The CDR3 sequence: CASSQDTYNEQFF. The CDR3 DNA reads TGTGCCAGCAGTCAAGACACGTACAATGAGCAGTTCTTC.